This record covers a single T cell receptor beta chain. Germline V gene sequence: CDR1 SGHTA, CDR2 FQGNSA. V lost 3 bases to trimming and J lost 8 bases, with 13 bases between them. There are 13 residues in the CDR3. This entry is derived from a study of T cell changes during pregnancy in multiple sclerosis. Here immunoSEQ multiplex PCR was the method, and the copy in TCRdb shows in-frame clones only, minus some. The sample carries under 50,000 clones, roughly nine tenths recorded once. This clonotype was sampled from a female donor in good health, enrolled as a control in a pregnancy study. Sequenced material: CD4+ T cells from peripheral blood mononuclear cells, taken in the second trimester of pregnancy. The rearrangement joins TRBV7-2 to TRBJ1-2; maybe TRBD1 (5 bases). Written as DNA, the CDR3 is TGTGCCAGCAGCTTCGCCCGACAGAGAGGCTACACCTTC. This sequence encodes CASSFARQRGYTF.